The subject of this entry is one TCR beta chain. Its antigen is unknown. No per-base quality is available; no much larger clone lies one base away. This sample was included in a study of OX40 agonist ivuxolimab in advanced cancers. About the full investigation: Ivuxolimab was an agonistic, fully human IgG2 monoclonal antibody directed against OX40 (CD134), a costimulatory receptor. Intravenous ivuxolimab was administered to patients every 2 weeks at six dose levels: 0.01, 0.1, 0.3, 1.5, 3 and 10 mg/kg. Of the approximately 50 dose-escalation patients, hepatocellular carcinoma was present in about 19, melanoma in roughly 15, renal cell carcinoma in 9 and head and neck cancer in 9. In the dose-escalation cohort, 75% to 85% of patients were male, and the mean age was roughly 60 years with a range of roughly 23 to 79. Prior anti-PD-1, anti-PD-L1 or anti-CTLA-4 therapy was permitted, and 30% to 50% of dose-escalation patients had received checkpoint inhibitors. Partial responses occurred in three dose-escalation patients: two with cutaneous melanoma and one with hepatocellular carcinoma. Peripheral TCRbeta sequencing was intended to test whether TCR sequence diversity was altered and clonal T-cell expansion was caused by ivuxolimab. The paper covers the monotherapy dose-escalation part of the phase I ivuxolimab trial, which included N of about 50 patients. What the study reported, not specific to this receptor: After ivuxolimab, CD8+ T cells had more expanded clones than CD4+ T cells on average. The antigen specificity of the peripheral T cells that underwent clonal expansion was not determined. In partial responders in the 0.1-3.0 mg/kg groups, normalized peripheral clonal expansion was found to be among the lowest, especially among CD8+ T cells. At doses from 0.1 to 3.0 mg/kg, clonal expansion was seen in both CD4+ and CD8+ blood T cells between baseline and week 6. Low levels of normalized T-cell clonal expansion were also seen in some patients who did not respond.

The trial excluded patients who had a history of autoimmune disease or who were on systemic immunosuppression. Peripheral blood for TCR sequencing was collected from all dose cohorts at baseline, on cycle 4 day 1, and on cycle 7 day 1. Samples came from an open-label, multicenter, first-in-human phase I dose-escalation trial of ivuxolimab. Adults with locally advanced or metastatic melanoma, renal cell carcinoma, hepatocellular carcinoma or head and neck squamous cell carcinoma were enrolled in the trial. Before TCR sequencing, CD4+ T cells and CD8+ T cells were sorted from peripheral blood as separate populations. The CDR3 contains 15 residues, cysteine and phenylalanine counted. Only the CDR3 part of the read is kept: 45 bases, read in frame from the first base. Looking up the germline V gene (reference sequence) yields CDR1 MNHEY and CDR2 SMNVEV. The junction shows trimming of 5 bases on V and 6 bases on J, and the gene matches do not reach 11 bases of it.

Genomic DNA was extracted from sorted cells for sequencing of the TCRbeta CDR3 region. The immunoSEQ Assay was used for sequencing of TCRbeta CDR3 regions. This is the immuneACCESS table as TCRdb keeps it, with only in-frame sequences that have V and J called. A part of the clones is gone; compared with another copy, unresolved V genes explain less than half, and the rest is unexplained. This sample has about 56,000 clones in its table, and over 75% of those were observed once. Clones ranked in the top ten supply roughly a tenth of the sample. The sample was CD4+ or CD8+ T cells sorted from blood, taken in a trial of the OX40 agonist ivuxolimab. The rearrangement combines TRBV27 with TRBJ2-7, with 9 central nucleotides matching TRBD1. This TCR was recovered from an adult with an advanced solid tumor such as melanoma, head and neck, liver or kidney cancer. The CDR3 region reads CASSPTRTGAFEQYF. The nucleotides read TGTGCCAGCAGTCCGACTCGGACAGGGGCATTCGAGCAGTACTTC.